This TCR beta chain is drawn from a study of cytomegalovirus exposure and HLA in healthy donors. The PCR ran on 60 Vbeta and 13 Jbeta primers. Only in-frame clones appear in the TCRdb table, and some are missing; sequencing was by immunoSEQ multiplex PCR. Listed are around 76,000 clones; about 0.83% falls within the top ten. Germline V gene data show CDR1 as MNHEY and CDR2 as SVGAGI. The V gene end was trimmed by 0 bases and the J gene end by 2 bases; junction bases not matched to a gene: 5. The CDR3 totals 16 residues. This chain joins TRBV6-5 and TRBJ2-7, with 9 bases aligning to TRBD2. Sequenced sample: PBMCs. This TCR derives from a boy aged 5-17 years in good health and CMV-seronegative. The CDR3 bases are TGTGCCAGCAGTTACTCGAGCGGGGGGCGGCCCTACGAGCAGTACTTC. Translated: CASSYSSGGRPYEQYF.